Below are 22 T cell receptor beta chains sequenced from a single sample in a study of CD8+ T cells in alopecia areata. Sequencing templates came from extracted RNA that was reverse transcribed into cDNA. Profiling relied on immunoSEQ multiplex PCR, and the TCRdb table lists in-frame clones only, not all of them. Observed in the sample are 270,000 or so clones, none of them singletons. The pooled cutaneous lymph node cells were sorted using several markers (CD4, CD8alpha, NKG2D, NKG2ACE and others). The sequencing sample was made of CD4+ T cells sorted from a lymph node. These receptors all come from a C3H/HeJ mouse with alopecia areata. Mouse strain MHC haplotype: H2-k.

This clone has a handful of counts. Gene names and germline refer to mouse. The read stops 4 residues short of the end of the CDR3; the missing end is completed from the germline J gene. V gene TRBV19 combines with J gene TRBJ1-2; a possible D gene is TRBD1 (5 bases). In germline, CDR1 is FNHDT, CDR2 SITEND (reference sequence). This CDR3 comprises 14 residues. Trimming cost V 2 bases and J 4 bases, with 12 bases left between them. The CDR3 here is CASSMWGKGSDYTF. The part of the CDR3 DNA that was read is TGTGCCAGCAGTATGTGGGGGAAGGGCTCC.

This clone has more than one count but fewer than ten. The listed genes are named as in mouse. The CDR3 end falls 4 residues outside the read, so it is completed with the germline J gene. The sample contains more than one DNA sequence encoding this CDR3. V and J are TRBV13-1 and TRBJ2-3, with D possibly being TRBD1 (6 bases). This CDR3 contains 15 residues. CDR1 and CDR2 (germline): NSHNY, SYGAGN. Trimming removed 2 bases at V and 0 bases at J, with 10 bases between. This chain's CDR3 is CASSDRGPSAETLYF. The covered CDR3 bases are TGTGCCAGCAGTGACAGGGGCCCTAGTGCAGAA.

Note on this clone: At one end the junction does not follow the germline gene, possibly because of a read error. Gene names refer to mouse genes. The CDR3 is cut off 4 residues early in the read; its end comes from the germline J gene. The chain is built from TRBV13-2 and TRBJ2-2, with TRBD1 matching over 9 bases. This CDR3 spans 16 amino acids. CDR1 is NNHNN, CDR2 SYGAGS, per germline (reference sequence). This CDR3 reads CASSEQGARNTGQLYF. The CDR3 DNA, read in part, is TGTGCCAGCAGTGAACAGGGGGCGCGGAACACCGGG.

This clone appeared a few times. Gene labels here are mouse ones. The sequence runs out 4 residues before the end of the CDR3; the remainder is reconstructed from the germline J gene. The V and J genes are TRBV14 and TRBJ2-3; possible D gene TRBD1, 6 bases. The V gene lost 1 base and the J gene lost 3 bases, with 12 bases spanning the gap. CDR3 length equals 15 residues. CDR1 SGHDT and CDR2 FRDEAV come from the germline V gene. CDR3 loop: CASSFSGQGAETLYF. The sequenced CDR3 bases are TGTGCCAGCAGTTTCAGTGGGCAGGGGGCAGAA. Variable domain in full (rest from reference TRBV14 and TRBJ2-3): EAGVTQSPRYAVLQEGQAVSFWCDPISGHDTLYWYQQPRDQGPQLLVYFRDEAVIDNSQLPSDRFSAVRPKGTNSTLKIQSAKQGDTATYLCASSFSGQGAETLYFGSGTRLTVL.

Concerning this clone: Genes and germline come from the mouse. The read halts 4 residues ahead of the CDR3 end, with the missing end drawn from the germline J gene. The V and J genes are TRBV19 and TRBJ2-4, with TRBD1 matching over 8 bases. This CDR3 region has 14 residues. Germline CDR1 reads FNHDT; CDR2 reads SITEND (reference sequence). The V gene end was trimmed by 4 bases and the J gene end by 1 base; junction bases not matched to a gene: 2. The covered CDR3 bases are TGTGCCAGCAGTCCGGACAGGGGTCAAAAC. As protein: CASSPDRGQN. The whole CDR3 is CASSPDRGQNTLYF.

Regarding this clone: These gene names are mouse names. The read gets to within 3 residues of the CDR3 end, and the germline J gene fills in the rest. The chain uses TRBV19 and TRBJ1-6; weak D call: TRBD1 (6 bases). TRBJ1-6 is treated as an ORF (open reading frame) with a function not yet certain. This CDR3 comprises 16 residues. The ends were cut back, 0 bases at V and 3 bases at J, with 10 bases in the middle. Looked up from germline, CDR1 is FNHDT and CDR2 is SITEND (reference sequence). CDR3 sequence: CASSIAGTIYNSPLYF. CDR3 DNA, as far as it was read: TGTGCCAGCAGTATAGCTGGGACAATCTATAATTCGCCC.

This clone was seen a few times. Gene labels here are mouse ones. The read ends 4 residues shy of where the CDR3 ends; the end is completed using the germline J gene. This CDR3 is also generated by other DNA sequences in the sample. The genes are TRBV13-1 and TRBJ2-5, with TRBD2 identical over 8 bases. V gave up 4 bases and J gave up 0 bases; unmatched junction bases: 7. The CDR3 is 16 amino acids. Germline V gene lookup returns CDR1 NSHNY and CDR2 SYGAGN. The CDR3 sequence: CASSPDWGLNQDTQYF. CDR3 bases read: TGTGCCAGCAGTCCAGACTGGGGACTTAACCAAGAC.

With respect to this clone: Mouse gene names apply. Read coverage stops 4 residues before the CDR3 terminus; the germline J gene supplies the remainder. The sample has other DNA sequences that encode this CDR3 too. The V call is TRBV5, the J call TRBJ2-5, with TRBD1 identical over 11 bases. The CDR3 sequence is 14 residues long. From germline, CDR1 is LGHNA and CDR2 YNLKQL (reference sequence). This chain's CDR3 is CASSQGQGGDTQYF. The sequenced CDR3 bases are TGTGCCAGCAGCCAGGGACAGGGGGGGGAC.

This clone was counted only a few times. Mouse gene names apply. The sequenced part of the CDR3 DNA is TGTGCCAGCAGTGATCCCCCCAGGGGCACA. It is translated as CASSDPPRGT. The CDR3 as a whole reads CASSDPPRGTEVFF. J is TRBJ1-1 and V is TRBV13-3; TRBD1 might be the D (6 bases). Read data end 4 residues before the CDR3 end; the end is taken from the germline J gene. Per the germline V gene, CDR1 is NNHDY and CDR2 is SYVADS. CDR3 length: 14 amino acids. Trimming took off 1 base at V and 4 bases at J, with 11 bases between the two ends.

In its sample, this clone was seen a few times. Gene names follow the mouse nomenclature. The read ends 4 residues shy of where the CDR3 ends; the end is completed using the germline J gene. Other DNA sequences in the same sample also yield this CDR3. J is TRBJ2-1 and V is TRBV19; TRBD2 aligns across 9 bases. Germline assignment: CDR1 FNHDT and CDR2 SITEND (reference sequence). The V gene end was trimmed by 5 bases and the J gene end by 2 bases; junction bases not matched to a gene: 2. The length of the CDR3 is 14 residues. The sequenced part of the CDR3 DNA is TGTGCCAGCAGAAGACTGGGGGACTATGCT. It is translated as CASRRLGDYA. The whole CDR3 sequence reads CASRRLGDYAEQFF.

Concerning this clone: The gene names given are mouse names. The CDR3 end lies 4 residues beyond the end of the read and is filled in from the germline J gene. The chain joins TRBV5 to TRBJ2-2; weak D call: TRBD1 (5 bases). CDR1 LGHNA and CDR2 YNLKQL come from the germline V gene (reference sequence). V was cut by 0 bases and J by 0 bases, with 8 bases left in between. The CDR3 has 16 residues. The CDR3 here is CASSQERQSNTGQLYF. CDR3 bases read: TGTGCCAGCAGCCAAGAAAGACAGTCAAACACCGGG.

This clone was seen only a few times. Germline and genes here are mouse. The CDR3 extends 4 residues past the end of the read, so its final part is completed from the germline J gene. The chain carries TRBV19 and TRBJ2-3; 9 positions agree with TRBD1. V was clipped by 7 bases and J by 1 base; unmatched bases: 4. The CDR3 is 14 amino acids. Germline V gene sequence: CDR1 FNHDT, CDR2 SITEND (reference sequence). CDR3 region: CASGTGYGAETLYF. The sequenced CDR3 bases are TGTGCCAGCGGGACAGGGTACGGTGCAGAA.

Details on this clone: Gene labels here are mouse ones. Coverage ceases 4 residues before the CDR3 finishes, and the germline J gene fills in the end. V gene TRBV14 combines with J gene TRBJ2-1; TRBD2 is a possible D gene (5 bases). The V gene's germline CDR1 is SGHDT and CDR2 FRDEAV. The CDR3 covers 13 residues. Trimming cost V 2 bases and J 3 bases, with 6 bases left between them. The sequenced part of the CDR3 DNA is TGTGCCAGCAGTTTGCTGGGCTATGCT. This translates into CASSLLGYA. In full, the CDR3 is CASSLLGYAEQFF.

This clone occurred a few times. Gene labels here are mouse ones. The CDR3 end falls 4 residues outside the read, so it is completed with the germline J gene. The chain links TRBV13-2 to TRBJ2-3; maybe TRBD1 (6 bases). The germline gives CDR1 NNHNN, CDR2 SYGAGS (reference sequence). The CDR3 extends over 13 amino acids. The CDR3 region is CASGDDREETLYF. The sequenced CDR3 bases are TGTGCCAGCGGTGATGACAGGGAAGAA.

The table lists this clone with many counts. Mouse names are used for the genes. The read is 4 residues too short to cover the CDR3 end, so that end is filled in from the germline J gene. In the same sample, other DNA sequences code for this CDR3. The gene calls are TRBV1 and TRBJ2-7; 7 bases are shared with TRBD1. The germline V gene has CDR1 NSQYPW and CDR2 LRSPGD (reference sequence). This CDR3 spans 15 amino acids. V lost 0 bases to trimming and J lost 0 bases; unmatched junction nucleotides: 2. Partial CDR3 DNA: TGCACCTGCAGTGCAGATCGGGACAGCTCCTAT. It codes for CTCSADRDSSY. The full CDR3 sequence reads CTCSADRDSSYEQYF.

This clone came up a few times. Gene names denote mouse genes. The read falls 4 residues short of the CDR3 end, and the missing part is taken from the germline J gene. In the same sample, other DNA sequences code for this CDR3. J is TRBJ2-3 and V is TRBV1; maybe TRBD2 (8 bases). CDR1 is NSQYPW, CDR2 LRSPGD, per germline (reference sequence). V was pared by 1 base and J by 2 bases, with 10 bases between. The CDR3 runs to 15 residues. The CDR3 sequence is CTCSAAGGAAETLYF. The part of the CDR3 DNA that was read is TGCACCTGCAGTGCAGCAGGGGGGGCTGCAGAA.

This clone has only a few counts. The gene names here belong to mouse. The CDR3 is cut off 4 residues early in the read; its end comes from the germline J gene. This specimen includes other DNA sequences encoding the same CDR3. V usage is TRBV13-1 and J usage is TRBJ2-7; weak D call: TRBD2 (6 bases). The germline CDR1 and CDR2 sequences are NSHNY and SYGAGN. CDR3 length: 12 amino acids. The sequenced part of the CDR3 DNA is TGTGCCAGCAGCGTCACTGGGTAT. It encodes CASSVTGY. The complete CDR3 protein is CASSVTGYEQYF.

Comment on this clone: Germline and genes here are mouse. The covered CDR3 bases are TGTGCCAGCTCTCTCGGGGACACCAACTCC. Its translation: CASSLGDTNS. The whole CDR3 reads CASSLGDTNSDYTF. The chain employs TRBV12-2 and TRBJ1-2, with D perhaps matching TRBD1 (6 bases). The read is 4 residues too short to cover the CDR3 end, so that end is filled in from the germline J gene. The CDR3 totals 14 residues. CDR1 SGHLS and CDR2 HYDKME come from the germline V gene. Deletions cut 0 bases from V and 2 bases from J, with 9 bases between.

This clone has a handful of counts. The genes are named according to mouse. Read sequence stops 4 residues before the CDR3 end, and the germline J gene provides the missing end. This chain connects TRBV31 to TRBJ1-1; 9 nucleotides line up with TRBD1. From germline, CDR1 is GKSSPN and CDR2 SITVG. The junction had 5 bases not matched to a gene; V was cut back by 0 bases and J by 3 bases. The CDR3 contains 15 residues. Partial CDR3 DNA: TGTGCCTGGAGTCTAGAAGGGACAGGGTACACA. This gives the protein CAWSLEGTGYT. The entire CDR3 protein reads CAWSLEGTGYTEVFF.

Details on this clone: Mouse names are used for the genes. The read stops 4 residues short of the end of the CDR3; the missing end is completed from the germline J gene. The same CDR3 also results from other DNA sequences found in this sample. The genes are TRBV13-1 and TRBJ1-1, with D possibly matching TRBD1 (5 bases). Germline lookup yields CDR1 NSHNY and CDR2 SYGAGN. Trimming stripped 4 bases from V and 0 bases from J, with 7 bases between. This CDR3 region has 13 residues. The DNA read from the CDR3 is TGTGCCAGCAGTTCGACAGCAAACACA. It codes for CASSSTANT. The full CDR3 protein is CASSSTANTEVFF.

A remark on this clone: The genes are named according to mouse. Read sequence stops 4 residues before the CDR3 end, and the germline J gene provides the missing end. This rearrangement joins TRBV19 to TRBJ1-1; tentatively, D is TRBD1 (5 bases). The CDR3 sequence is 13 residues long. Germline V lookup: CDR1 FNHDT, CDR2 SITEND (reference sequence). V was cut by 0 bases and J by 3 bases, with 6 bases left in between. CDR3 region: CASSIVGDTEVFF. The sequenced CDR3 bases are TGTGCCAGCAGTATAGTGGGGGACACA. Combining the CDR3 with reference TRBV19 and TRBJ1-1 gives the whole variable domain GGIITQTPKFLIGQEGQKLTLKCQQNFNHDTMYWYRQDSGKGLRLIYYSITENDLQKGDLSEGYDASREKKSSFSLTVTSAQKNEMAVFLCASSIVGDTEVFFGKGTRLTVV.

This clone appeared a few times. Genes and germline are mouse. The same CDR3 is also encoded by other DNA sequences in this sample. CDR3 loop: CTCSAPGLGDYEQYF. CDR3 bases read: TGCACCTGCAGTGCGCCGGGACTGGGGGACTAT. This rearrangement joins TRBV1 to TRBJ2-7; 11 nucleotides align to TRBD2. The sequenced fragment ends 4 residues before the CDR3 boundary, so the rest is inferred from the germline J gene. Germline V gives CDR1 NSQYPW, CDR2 LRSPGD (reference sequence). The J segment lost 3 bases and the V segment lost 3 bases, leaving 4 bases of the junction unmatched. The CDR3 consists of 15 residues.